A single T cell receptor (beta chain) is shown here with its context. This sample stems from a study of blood T cell repertoires in COVID-19. As originally analysed: Amplified reference gene primers provided the basis for estimating nucleated cell counts. Method: immunoSEQ multiplex PCR; TCRdb's copy keeps in-frame clones and lacks some. The D gene and trimming were derived from the DNA, and the V and J assignments and clone size from that table. The repertoire holds fewer than 200,000 clones, approximately 86% seen once, with 2.5% to 3% in the top ten. The germline gives CDR1 LNHDA, CDR2 SQIVND (reference sequence). V lost 4 bases to trimming and J lost 0 bases; unmatched junction nucleotides: 5. This CDR3 contains 15 residues.

Specimen: peripheral blood. The sequence came from a woman older than 75 with COVID-19, enrolled during active disease. V usage is TRBV19 and J usage is TRBJ1-2; 7 nucleotides align to TRBD1. In DNA, the CDR3 is TGTGCCAGTAGTAAGGGACAGCCTACTAACTATGGCTACACCTTC. Translating it yields CASSKGQPTNYGYTF.